The TCR beta chain described here comes from a study of T cells in Graves' hyperthyroidism and ophthalmopathy. Trimming left V 2 bases short and J 3 bases short, with 10 bases between. This CDR3 is 14 amino acids long. The source material, RNA transcripts, was used to amplify TCR beta CDR3 regions. First-round RT-PCR of the TCR CDR3 relied on the HTBI primer set. One entry per CDR3 protein, called by TCRdb with MiXCR from the multiplex PCR reads. The data contain hundreds of thousands of distinct CDR3 sequences, about 38% of them singletons. This clonotype has just a few counts. This sequence joins TRBV12-3 or TRBV12-4 and TRBJ1-1; D not certain. The sequenced sample was blood. The receptor's source is a man younger than 30 with Graves' hyperthyroidism. CDR3 in amino acids: CASSLLGWDTEAFF. The CDR3, as DNA: TGTGCCAGCAGTTTATTGGGGTGGGACACTGAAGCTTTCTTT.